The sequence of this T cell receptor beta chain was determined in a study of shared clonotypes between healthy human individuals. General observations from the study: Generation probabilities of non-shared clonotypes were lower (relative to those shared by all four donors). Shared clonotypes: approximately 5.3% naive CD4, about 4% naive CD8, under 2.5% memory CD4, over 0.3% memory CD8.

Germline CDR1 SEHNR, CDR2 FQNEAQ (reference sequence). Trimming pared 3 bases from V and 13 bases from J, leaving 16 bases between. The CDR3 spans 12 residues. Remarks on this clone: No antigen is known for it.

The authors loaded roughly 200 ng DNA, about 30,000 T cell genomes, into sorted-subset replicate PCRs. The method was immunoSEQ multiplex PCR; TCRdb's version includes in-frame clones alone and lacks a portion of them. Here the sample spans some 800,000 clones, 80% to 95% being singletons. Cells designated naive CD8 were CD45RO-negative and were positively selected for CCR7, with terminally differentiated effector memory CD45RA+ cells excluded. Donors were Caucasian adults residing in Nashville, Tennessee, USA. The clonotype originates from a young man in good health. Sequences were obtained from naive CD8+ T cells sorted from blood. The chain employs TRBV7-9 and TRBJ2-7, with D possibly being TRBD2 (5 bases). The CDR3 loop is CASSLESLPGYF. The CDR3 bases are TGTGCCAGCAGCTTGGAAAGCCTGCCGGGATACTTC.